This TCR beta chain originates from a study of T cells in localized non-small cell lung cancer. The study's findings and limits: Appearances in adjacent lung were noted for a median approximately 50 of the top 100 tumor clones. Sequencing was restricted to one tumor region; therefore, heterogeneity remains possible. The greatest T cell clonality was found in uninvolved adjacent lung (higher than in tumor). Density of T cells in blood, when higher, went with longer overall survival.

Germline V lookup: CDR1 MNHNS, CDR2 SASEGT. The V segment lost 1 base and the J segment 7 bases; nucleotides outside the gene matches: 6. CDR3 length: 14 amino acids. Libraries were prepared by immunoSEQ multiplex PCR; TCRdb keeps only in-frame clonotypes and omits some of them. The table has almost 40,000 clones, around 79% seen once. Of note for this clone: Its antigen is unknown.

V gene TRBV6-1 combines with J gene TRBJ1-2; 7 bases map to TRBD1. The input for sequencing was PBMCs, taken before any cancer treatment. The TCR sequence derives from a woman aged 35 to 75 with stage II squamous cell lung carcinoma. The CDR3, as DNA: TGTGCCAGCAGTGAAGGAAGGGGGCTGGGTGGCTACACCTTC. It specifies CASSEGRGLGGYTF.